The 2 T cell receptor beta chains given below trace back to one sample, sequenced in a study of cytomegalovirus exposure and HLA in healthy donors (dated by TCRdb to 2017 to 2019). Library preparation was by the immunoSEQ multiplex PCR assay. A mixture of 60 forward primers for TCR Vbeta segments and 13 reverse primers for TCR Jbeta segments was used in the multiplex PCR. This immuneACCESS table, as held by TCRdb, lists in-frame sequences with V and J called but not all clones. Of the missing ones, under half trace to an unresolved V gene in checked studies; the others have no known cause. The sample profile shows approximately 64,000 clones; roughly 80% of them were found once. The ten biggest clones cover roughly 5.1% of the sample. Source material: PBMCs. Receptor source: a male donor in good health and CMV-seropositive.

V and J are TRBV30 and TRBJ2-5; D uncertain. The tail of the sequence fits TRBJ2-7 better, so the J call may be wrong. The CDR3 extends over 13 amino acids. The germline V gene encodes CDR1 GTSNPN and CDR2 SVGIG (reference sequence). In DNA, the CDR3 is TGTGCCTGGAGTCTAGGCGGTGAGTACGAGCAGTACTTC. Its protein is CAWSLGGEYEQYF.

This clone was seen a handful of times. The V gene is TRBV7-3, the J gene TRBJ2-3; possible D gene TRBD2, 6 bases. V was clipped by 5 bases and J by 4 bases, with 13 bases between them. Germline V gives CDR1 SGHTA, CDR2 FQGTGA. The CDR3 loop spans 14 amino acids. The DNA of the CDR3 is TGTGCCAGCAGCACCGTGGGGGGTCCAGATACGCAGTATTTT. Protein product: CASSTVGGPDTQYF.